This T cell receptor beta chain was captured in a study of technical replicates of blood from several donors. Profiled with immunoSEQ multiplex PCR; TCRdb holds only in-frame clones, not every one. Of tens of thousands of clones listed, 80% to 90% are singletons. This clonotype originated in a human donor in good health. Some clones in this sample may be carry-over from other donors' samples. What was sequenced was PBMCs.

As DNA, the CDR3 is TGTGCCAGCAGCTTAGTTGGAGACAGGGGAAATGAGCAGTACTTC. Its translation is CASSLVGDRGNEQYF. The chain couples TRBV7-9 to TRBJ2-7, with 8 nucleotides matching TRBD1. The CDR3 has 15 amino acids. Per germline, CDR1 SEHNR and CDR2 FQNEAQ (reference sequence). Losses at the gene ends were 1 base for V and 7 bases for J; bases not matched to a gene: 9.